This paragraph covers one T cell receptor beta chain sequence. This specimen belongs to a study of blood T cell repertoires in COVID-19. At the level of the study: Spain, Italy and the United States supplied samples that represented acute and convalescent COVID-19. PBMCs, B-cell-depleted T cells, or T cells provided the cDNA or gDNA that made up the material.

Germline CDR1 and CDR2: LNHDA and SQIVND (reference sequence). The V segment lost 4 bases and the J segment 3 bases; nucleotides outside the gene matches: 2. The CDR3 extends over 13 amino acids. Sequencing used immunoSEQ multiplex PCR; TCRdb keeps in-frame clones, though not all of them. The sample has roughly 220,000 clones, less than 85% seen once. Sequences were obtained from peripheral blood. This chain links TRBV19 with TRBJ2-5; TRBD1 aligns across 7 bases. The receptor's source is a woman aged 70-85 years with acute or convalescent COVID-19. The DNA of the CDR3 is TGTGCCAGTAGTAGGGGACAGAAAGAGACCCAGTACTTC. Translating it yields CASSRGQKETQYF.